This TCR beta chain was recorded in a study of blood T cell repertoires in COVID-19. Measured with immunoSEQ multiplex PCR; TCRdb has only the in-frame clones, and not every one. The profile shows approximately 250,000 clones, roughly 84% of them singletons. The material sequenced was peripheral blood. The TCR originated in a man aged 35 to 55 who had recovered from COVID-19.

CDR3 loop: CASNSDWSYGYTF. In DNA form, the CDR3 reads TGTGCCAGCAACTCGGACTGGAGCTATGGCTACACCTTC. The chain uses TRBV25-1 and TRBJ1-2; unclear D gene. CDR1 is MGHDK, CDR2 SYGVNS, per germline. V was shortened by 7 bases and J by 4 bases, with 13 bases between the two germline ends. This CDR3 has 13 residues.